This TCR beta chain appears in the sequencing data of a study of PD-1 blockade in classical Hodgkin lymphoma. There was relapse after autologous stem cell transplantation in every patient, and there was variation in brentuximab vedotin exposure. Germline V CDR1 and CDR2: MNHNS, SASEGT. Deletions cut 2 bases from V and 6 bases from J, with 14 bases between. The length of the CDR3 is 15 residues. The method was immunoSEQ multiplex PCR; TCRdb's version includes in-frame clones alone and lacks a portion of them. Here the sample spans about 23,000 clones, about 65% being singletons. The rearrangement links TRBV6-1 to TRBJ2-1; D possibly uses TRBD1 or TRBD2 (5 bases each). The receptor comes from a human donor with classical Hodgkin lymphoma. The input for sequencing was peripheral blood mononuclear cells (PBMCs), taken at baseline. The CDR3 is CASSELGTPGNEQFF. DNA of the CDR3: TGTGCCAGCAGTGAATTGGGGACGCCGGGCAATGAGCAGTTCTTC.